The 19 T cell receptor beta chains given below trace back to one sample, sequenced in a study of OX40 agonist ivuxolimab in advanced cancers. Only in-frame clones appear in the TCRdb table, and some are missing; sequencing was by immunoSEQ multiplex PCR. The sample records roughly 50,000 clones, around 90% being singletons. The sample was CD4+ or CD8+ T cells sorted from blood, taken in a trial of the OX40 agonist ivuxolimab. The receptors come from an adult with an advanced solid tumor such as melanoma, head and neck, liver or kidney cancer.

This chain connects TRBV28 to TRBJ2-1, with D uncertain. CDR3 length: 15 residues. CDR1 MDHEN and CDR2 SYDVKM come from the germline V gene. Trimming stripped 1 base from V and 0 bases from J, with 7 bases between. In nucleotides, the CDR3 is TGTGCCAGCAGTTTATCGGAGAGCTCCTACAATGAGCAGTTCTTC. Its protein is CASSLSESSYNEQFF.

The rearrangement links TRBV7-9 to TRBJ2-1; D not resolved. The V end was cut by 10 bases, the J end by 5 bases, with 15 bases between. CDR3 length equals 13 residues. Per germline, CDR1 SEHNR and CDR2 FQNEAQ (reference sequence). DNA for the CDR3: TGTGCCACCCTAAGTCCGAGTAACAATGAGCAGTTCTTC. It translates to CATLSPSNNEQFF.

In its sample, this clone was seen once. This chain links TRBV27 with TRBJ1-5; unclear D gene. The V gene's germline CDR1 is MNHEY and CDR2 SMNVEV (reference sequence). V lost 5 bases, J lost 0 bases, and 8 bases lay in between. There are 14 residues in the CDR3. CDR3 protein: CASSPIYSNQPQHF. CDR3 DNA: TGTGCCAGCAGTCCCATCTATAGCAATCAGCCCCAGCATTTT.

This CDR3 is CASSELTTSQETQYF. The DNA for the CDR3 is TGTGCCAGCAGTGAACTAACGACTAGCCAAGAGACCCAGTACTTC. The chain couples TRBV2 to TRBJ2-5; D is perhaps TRBD2 (6 bases). Germline CDR1 is SNHLY and CDR2 is FYNNEI. The CDR3 is 15 amino acids. Trimming removed 2 bases from V and 1 base from J, with 11 bases in between. Drawing the rest from reference TRBV2 and TRBJ2-5, the complete variable domain is EPEVTQTPSHQVTQMGQEVILRCVPISNHLYFYWYRQILGQKVEFLVSFYNNEISEKSEIFDDQFSVERPDGSNFTLKIRSTKLEDSAMYFCASSELTTSQETQYFGPGTRLLVL.

This chain connects TRBV7-8 to TRBJ2-7; D is unclear. Germline V gene lookup returns CDR1 SGHVS and CDR2 FQNEAQ. The CDR3 length is 14 residues. V was pared by 1 base and J by 2 bases, with 9 bases between. The CDR3 nucleotides read TGTGCCAGCAGCTTAGTTGACGGAGCCTACGAGCAGTACGTC. It is translated as CASSLVDGAYEQYV.

The J gene is TRBJ2-2, the V gene TRBV11-2; TRBD2 matches at 14 bases. The germline V gene has CDR1 SGHAT and CDR2 FQNNGV. The ends lost 1 base at V and 6 bases at J; junction bases unmatched: 4. The CDR3 loop spans 17 amino acids. As DNA, the CDR3 is TGTGCCAGCAGCTTAGCTGGGACTAGCGGGAGACCCGGGGAGCTGTTTTTT. As protein: CASSLAGTSGRPGELFF.

This chain links TRBV2 with TRBJ2-1; perhaps TRBD1 as D (7 bases). The CDR3 totals 15 residues. Between the trimmed V and J ends, which lost 9 bases and 0 bases, there was a span of 15 bases. Germline V lookup: CDR1 SNHLY, CDR2 FYNNEI. In DNA form, the CDR3 reads TGTGCCAGAGGGCGGGGACAGAGCTCCTACAATGAGCAGTTCTTC. It is translated as CARGRGQSSYNEQFF.

The rearrangement joins TRBV27 to TRBJ2-5; D is possibly TRBD2 (5 bases). In germline, CDR1 is MNHEY, CDR2 SMNVEV (reference sequence). V was shortened by 3 bases and J by 2 bases, with 10 bases between the two germline ends. This CDR3 region has 14 residues. The CDR3 reads CASSLYSGQETQYF. CDR3 sequence (DNA): TGTGCCAGCAGTTTGTATTCGGGACAAGAGACCCAGTACTTC.

The chain uses TRBV6-6 and TRBJ2-5, with 11 positions matching TRBD1. The germline V gene has CDR1 MNHNY and CDR2 SVGAGI (reference sequence). This CDR3 has 16 amino acids. V trimming: 6 bases; J trimming: 4 bases; junction bases outside the gene matches: 10. The CDR3 loop is CASSWTGGHPPETQYF. Here the CDR3 DNA reads TGTGCCAGCAGCTGGACAGGGGGCCACCCCCCAGAGACCCAGTACTTC.

This sequence joins TRBV4-1 and TRBJ1-4; D remains ambiguous. Germline V CDR1 and CDR2: MGHRA, YSYEKL. The CDR3 covers 14 residues. Trimming shortened V by 0 bases and J by 7 bases, and 9 bases separated the two germline ends. CDR3 amino acids: CASSQDGGVEKLFF. The CDR3 nucleotides read TGCGCCAGCAGCCAAGATGGAGGAGTTGAAAAACTGTTTTTT.

This clone was found once. The V gene is TRBV30, the J gene TRBJ2-1, with 7 bases fitting TRBD1. Trimming cost V 1 base and J 6 bases; bases outside gene matches: 3. Germline CDR1 and CDR2: GTSNPN and SVGIG (reference sequence). The CDR3 has 13 amino acids. Written as DNA, the CDR3 is TGTGCCTGGAGTGGGACAGGTGGCAATGAGCAGTTCTTC. Protein: CAWSGTGGNEQFF.

The chain links TRBV7-8 to TRBJ2-5, with TRBD2 matching over 11 bases. Germline V gene sequence: CDR1 SGHVS, CDR2 FQNEAQ. This CDR3 comprises 16 residues. J was trimmed by 3 bases and V by 5 bases; bases with no gene match: 8. The CDR3 spells CASSPIAGGKKETQYF. CDR3 in DNA: TGTGCCAGCAGCCCCATAGCGGGAGGGAAGAAAGAGACCCAGTACTTC.

The chain recombines TRBV5-4 with TRBJ2-1, with a tentative D call TRBD2 (7 bases). CDR1 is SGHNT, CDR2 YYREEE, per germline (reference sequence). The CDR3 loop spans 16 amino acids. Deletions cut 3 bases from V and 5 bases from J, with 18 bases between. The CDR3 loop is CASSSEAGGGDNEQFF. The DNA for the CDR3 is TGTGCCAGCAGCTCGGAAGCGGGCGGGGGCGACAATGAGCAGTTCTTC.

The chain links TRBV7-9 to TRBJ1-1; no clear D. Germline assignment: CDR1 SEHNR and CDR2 FQNEAQ (reference sequence). The CDR3 has 13 amino acids. The V and J ends lost 5 bases and 4 bases respectively, with 11 bases between them. The DNA for the CDR3 is TGTGCCAGCAGCCTCGGTGAAACCACTGAAGCTTTCTTT. This sequence encodes CASSLGETTEAFF.

The chain employs TRBV4-1 and TRBJ1-1; D is undetermined. CDR1 is MGHRA, CDR2 YSYEKL, per germline. Trimming shortened V by 4 bases and J by 4 bases, and 10 bases separated the two germline ends. The CDR3 has 13 amino acids. The CDR3, as DNA: TGCGCCAGCAGCCCCCCCTGGGGCACTGAAGCTTTCTTT. Protein sequence: CASSPPWGTEAFF.

The V gene is TRBV2, the J gene TRBJ1-2, with a possible D match to TRBD1 (6 bases). From germline, CDR1 is SNHLY and CDR2 FYNNEI. This CDR3 comprises 13 residues. Trimming left V 6 bases short and J 2 bases short, with 10 bases between. Here the CDR3 DNA reads TGTGCCAGCAGCGGGACACTGAACTATGGCTACACCTTC. This translates into CASSGTLNYGYTF.

The V call is TRBV9, the J call TRBJ1-1, with 10 bases identical to TRBD1. The CDR3 has 17 residues. The germline V gene has CDR1 SGDLS and CDR2 YYNGEE. Trimming cost V 2 bases and J 0 bases; bases outside gene matches: 7. The CDR3 DNA reads as TGTGCCAGCAGCGTCCGGGACAGGGGAATTATGAACACTGAAGCTTTCTTT. This sequence encodes CASSVRDRGIMNTEAFF. The variable domain in full, completed from reference TRBV9 and TRBJ1-1, reads DSGVTQTPKHLITATGQRVTLRCSPRSGDLSVYWYQQSLDQGLQFLIQYYNGEERAKGNILERFSAQQFPDLHSELNLSSLELGDSALYFCASSVRDRGIMNTEAFFGQGTRLTVV.

Turning to this clone: Other nucleotide sequences from this sample produce the same CDR3. The chain has TRBV5-1 and TRBJ1-2; possible D gene TRBD1, 5 bases. Germline values: CDR1 SGHRS, CDR2 YFSETQ. The CDR3 length is 12 residues. Trimming shortened V by 4 bases and J by 4 bases, and 8 bases separated the two germline ends. CDR3: CASSLDSYGYTF. Written as DNA, the CDR3 is TGCGCCAGCAGCCTCGACAGCTATGGCTACACCTTC. The entire variable domain, with the rest obtained from reference TRBV5-1 and TRBJ1-2, is as follows: KAGVTQTPRYLIKTRGQQVTLSCSPISGHRSVSWYQQTPGQGLQFLFEYFSETQRNKGNFPGRFSGRQFSNSRSEMNVSTLELGDSALYLCASSLDSYGYTFGSGTRLTVV.

The chain joins TRBV28 to TRBJ2-7, with TRBD1 matching over 7 bases. The length of the CDR3 is 14 residues. The trim removed 3 bases at V and 2 bases at J, leaving 4 bases unmatched. Germline CDR1 is MDHEN and CDR2 is SYDVKM. Here the CDR3 reads CASSLRGQTYEQYF. CDR3 bases: TGTGCCAGCAGTTTGAGGGGACAGACCTACGAGCAGTACTTC.